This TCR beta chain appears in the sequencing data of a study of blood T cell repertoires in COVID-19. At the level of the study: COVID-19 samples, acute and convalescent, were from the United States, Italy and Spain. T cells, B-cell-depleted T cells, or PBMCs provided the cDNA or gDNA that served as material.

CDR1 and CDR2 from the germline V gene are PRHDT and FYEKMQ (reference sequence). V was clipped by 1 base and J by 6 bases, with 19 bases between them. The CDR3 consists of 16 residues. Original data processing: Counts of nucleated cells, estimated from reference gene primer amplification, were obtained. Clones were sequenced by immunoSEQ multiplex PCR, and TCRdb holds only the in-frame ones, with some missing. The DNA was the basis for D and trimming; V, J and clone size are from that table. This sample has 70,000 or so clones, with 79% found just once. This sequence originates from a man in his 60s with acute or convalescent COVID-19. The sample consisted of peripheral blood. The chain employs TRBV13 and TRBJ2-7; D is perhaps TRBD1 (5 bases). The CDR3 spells CASSLALVRDPSEQYF. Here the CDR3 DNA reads TGTGCCAGCAGCTTAGCTCTAGTCAGGGATCCATCCGAGCAGTACTTC.